The clone carrying this TCR beta chain is a singleton in its sample. The target antigen is unknown. The assay used was immunoSEQ (version v3.0), run at survey level. The table came from immunoSEQ multiplex PCR; TCRdb's copy has only in-frame clones and leaves some out. This sample has under 30,000 clones, with roughly 95% found just once. CDR3 length: 16 amino acids. V was clipped by 2 bases and J by 6 bases, with 22 bases between them. Germline V lookup: CDR1 GTSNPN, CDR2 SVGIG (reference sequence). The sample is drawn from a study of long-term antiretroviral therapy in people with HIV. Study-wide background: The earliest specimens came about a decade ahead of the 2015 immediate-ART recommendation. Study-level points and caveats: CDR3 lengths in HIV samples spanned a narrower range than controls. Older ART regimens were possibly in use when the blood was collected between about 2004 and 2018. Clones with expansion before ART led the repertoire at all time points.

This clonotype originated in a woman aged 45-59 years with HIV. The chain uses TRBV30 and TRBJ1-2; TRBD1 is a possible D gene (6 bases). The specimen was unsorted PBMCs, collected roughly 5.1 years after starting antiretroviral therapy. The CDR3 sequence: CAWSPLWDTQGHGYTF. The DNA of the CDR3 is TGTGCCTGGAGTCCCCTTTGGGACACCCAAGGCCATGGCTACACCTTC. The full variable domain, completed using reference TRBV30 and TRBJ1-2, is SQTIHQWPATLVQPVGSPLSLECTVEGTSNPNLYWYRQAAGRGLQLLFYSVGIGQISSEVPQNLSASRPQDRQFILSSKKLLLSDSGFYLCAWSPLWDTQGHGYTFGSGTRLTVV.